This T cell receptor beta chain is drawn from a study of T cell changes during pregnancy in multiple sclerosis. This table comes from immunoSEQ multiplex PCR, and its TCRdb copy is limited to in-frame clones, with some not included. The table lists about 87,000 clones, around 93% of them singletons. Trimming cost V 3 bases and J 0 bases; bases outside gene matches: 6. This CDR3 is built from 16 residues. CDR1 SGHRS and CDR2 YFSETQ come from the germline V gene. This receptor was obtained from a female donor in good health, enrolled as a control in a pregnancy study. Source: peripheral blood, taken in the third trimester of pregnancy. The rearrangement uses TRBV5-1 and TRBJ2-1, with TRBD2 matching 7 bases. The CDR3 DNA is TGCGCCAGCAGCTCGGGACTACCGATCTCCTACAATGAGCAGTTCTTC. This translates into CASSSGLPISYNEQFF.